Only a few counts were recorded for the clone carrying this T cell receptor (beta chain). Antigen unknown. The data originate from a study of somatic mutations in cytotoxic T cells in rheumatoid arthritis. As for the study in general: Selected T-cell populations stained with V beta antibodies were isolated by flow sorting to nearly 100% purity; these included V beta1+ cells subjected to TCRB sequencing.

CDR3 length: 14 residues. Germline V gene sequence: CDR1 SGDLS, CDR2 YYNGEE. With 5 bases removed from V and 3 bases from J, the gap between germline ends came to 9 bases. The study, taken as a whole, reports: What antigens the expanded CD8+ clones targeted remained unknown. Within 8 of 65 patients, the single biggest CD8+ clone made up more than 20% of CD8+ cells. Multiple comparisons were not accounted for in the slight TRBV07 underrepresentation seen in rheumatoid arthritis patients.

Profiling relied on immunoSEQ multiplex PCR, and the TCRdb table lists in-frame clones only, not all of them. Of about 30,000 clones detected, 75% to 90% appear once; the ten largest clones hold more than 6.5%. The sequenced sample was CD8+ T cells sorted from blood. V is TRBV9 and J is TRBJ1-6, with D possibly TRBD1 on 6 matching bases. The clonotype was recovered from an adult with rheumatoid arthritis. CDR3 nucleotide sequence: TGTGCCAGCAGTTCAGGGGTCTATAATTCACCCCTCCACTTT. It codes for CASSSGVYNSPLHF.